Below, 21 T cell receptor beta chains from the same sample are listed, as sequenced in a study of regulatory T cells in long-lasting Graves disease. Regarding time point: newly diagnosed GD, antithyroid drugs for less than 3 months. There was RNA extracted from PBMCs, and the TCR library was made from it. Libraries of TCR beta came from iRepertoire HTBI primers plus Arm-PCR of CDR3 regions. TCRdb called the multiplex PCR reads again in MiXCR, with one record for every CDR3 protein. The sample carries hundreds of thousands of distinct CDR3 sequences, more than 15% recorded once. These data also featured in a second study, about T cells in Graves' hyperthyroidism and ophthalmopathy.

The sequencing used peripheral blood mononuclear cells (PBMCs), collected at new diagnosis, from a patient treated with antithyroid drugs. The receptors were sampled from a woman aged 35-60 years with Graves disease.

The sample holds a few counts of this clonotype. The junction and the germline gene differ at one end; a read error may be behind it. V gene TRBV2 combines with J gene TRBJ2-3; 8 positions match TRBD1. CDR1 is SNHLY, CDR2 FYNNEI, per germline. The CDR3 has 15 residues. The CDR3 region has the DNA TGTGCCAGCAGTGGGCAGGGGGCGTTTATAGAGACCCGGTACTTC. Translated, it gives CASSGQGAFIETRYF.

Many counts were recorded for this clonotype. The chain recombines TRBV20-1 with TRBJ2-1, with TRBD2 matching over 11 bases. V shed 2 bases and J 4 bases; nucleotides not matched to a gene: 7. Germline-derived CDR1 and CDR2 are DFQATT and SNEGSKA (reference sequence). The CDR3 length is 16 residues. CDR3 nucleotide sequence: TGCAGTGCTAGAAGCTTAACTAGCGGGGGTTACAATGAGCAGTTCTTC. Its translation: CSARSLTSGGYNEQFF.

The table lists this clonotype with many counts. V and J are TRBV28 and TRBJ2-7; 8 positions agree with TRBD2. This CDR3 spans 16 amino acids. Trimming took 7 bases from V and 9 from J; bases not matched to a gene: 20. Germline-derived CDR1 and CDR2 are MDHEN and SYDVKM. This CDR3 is CASNEHGGVPLRGQYF. Here the CDR3 DNA reads TGTGCCAGCAACGAACACGGGGGGGTGCCATTACGAGGGCAGTACTTC. The full variable domain, completed using reference TRBV28 and TRBJ2-7, is DVKVTQSSRYLVKRTGEKVFLECVQDMDHENMFWYRQDPGLGLRLIYFSYDVKMKEKGDIPEGYSVSREKKERFSLILESASTNQTSMYLCASNEHGGVPLRGQYFGPGTRLTVT.

This clonotype showed up many times. This sequence joins TRBV5-1 and TRBJ2-3, with 8 positions matching TRBD1. Germline lookup yields CDR1 SGHRS and CDR2 YFSETQ. The V and J ends lost 2 bases and 0 bases, in that order; junction bases with no gene match: 2. The CDR3 totals 15 residues. CDR3 sequence: CASSFRGPSTDTQYF. The CDR3 nucleotides read TGCGCCAGCAGCTTCAGGGGGCCCAGCACAGATACGCAGTATTTT.

The sample holds a few counts of this clonotype. The gene calls are TRBV20-1 and TRBJ2-1; a possible D gene is TRBD2 (5 bases). Germline V gives CDR1 DFQATT, CDR2 SNEGSKA (reference sequence). The CDR3 runs to 13 residues. Trimming removed 5 bases at V and 0 bases at J, with 8 bases between. Here the CDR3 reads CSAARDSYNEQFF. CDR3 sequence (DNA): TGCAGTGCTGCCCGGGACTCCTACAATGAGCAGTTCTTC.

This clonotype was seen a few times. J is TRBJ2-7 and V is TRBV24-1; the D gene is possibly TRBD1 (6 bases). Germline V lookup: CDR1 KGHDR, CDR2 SFDVKD. The CDR3 length is 13 residues. Deletions cut 9 bases from V and 5 bases from J, with 16 bases between. CDR3 nucleotides: TGTGCCACCTCCAATACAGGGTTCCACGAGCAGTACTTC. Its protein is CATSNTGFHEQYF.

Note on this clonotype: A much larger clone differs from this one at a single base, so this may be a read error. This likely comes from a read error, as the CDR3 has no conserved phenylalanine or tryptophan at its end. CDR3 DNA: TGTGCCAGCAGCTTAATTGGCGGCCCCTACCTAGCTTTCCTT. Protein sequence: CASSLIGGPYLAFL. The chain joins TRBV7-8 to TRBJ1-1; D is unclear. The germline CDR1 and CDR2 sequences are SGHVS and FQNEAQ. The CDR3 has 14 residues. V lost 2 bases to trimming and J lost 10 bases, with 17 bases between them.

This clonotype has a count of ten or more. The V call is TRBV7-9, the J call TRBJ1-5, with TRBD1 as a possible D gene (5 bases). The CDR3 is made up of 14 amino acids. Germline loops: CDR1 SEHNR, CDR2 FQNEAQ (reference sequence). Trimming left V 3 bases short and J 8 bases short, with 14 bases between. The CDR3 here is CASSLGRDHKPQHF. CDR3 bases: TGTGCCAGCAGCTTGGGCAGGGACCACAAGCCCCAGCATTTT.

In this sample, this clonotype turned up many times. The rearrangement uses TRBV18 and TRBJ1-3; no clear D. V was pared by 2 bases and J by 0 bases, with 14 bases between. Per germline, CDR1 KGHSH and CDR2 LQKENI. The CDR3 covers 17 residues. The CDR3 DNA is TGTGCCAGCTCACCAGGGCACTCTACCCACTCTGGAAACACCATATATTTT. Its translation is CASSPGHSTHSGNTIYF.

This clonotype came up many times. This rearrangement joins TRBV28 to TRBJ1-5; 8 bases agree with TRBD1. The V gene's germline CDR1 is MDHEN and CDR2 SYDVKM. The V and J ends lost 5 bases and 6 bases, in that order; junction bases with no gene match: 9. The CDR3 extends over 15 amino acids. The CDR3 coding sequence is TGTGCCAGCAGTCCAGGACAGGGAAAGGGTCAGCCCCAGCATTTT. Protein product: CASSPGQGKGQPQHF.

This clonotype was counted many times. The chain uses TRBV20-1 and TRBJ2-1, with a weak D call TRBD2 (5 bases). The germline CDR1 and CDR2 sequences are DFQATT and SNEGSKA (reference sequence). V dropped 1 base and J dropped 1 base, with 14 bases sitting between them. This CDR3 is built from 16 residues. The CDR3 DNA sequence: TGCAGTGCTAGAGGTGGTCCGGGGTCTTCCTACAATGAGCAGTTCTTC. Protein: CSARGGPGSSYNEQFF.

The V and J genes are TRBV12-3 or TRBV12-4 and TRBJ2-5; D is perhaps TRBD1 (5 bases). This CDR3 has 15 residues. Trimming left V 2 bases short and J 2 bases short, with 12 bases between. Written as DNA, the CDR3 is TGTGCCAGCAGTTTAACAGGTTTGGGACAAGAGACCCAGTACTTC. Amino acids: CASSLTGLGQETQYF.

J is TRBJ2-3 and V is TRBV10-3; D uncertain. This CDR3 is built from 14 residues. V was clipped by 4 bases and J by 6 bases, with 14 bases between them. The V gene's germline CDR1 is ENHRY and CDR2 SYGVKD. The CDR3 bases are TGTGCCATCAGTGGGAATGGTTTTCCGGATACGCAGTATTTT. As protein: CAISGNGFPDTQYF.

At least ten counts were recorded for this clonotype. The chain joins TRBV3-1 to TRBJ2-1, with D perhaps TRBD1 or TRBD2 (5 bases each). Germline V gene lookup returns CDR1 LGHDT and CDR2 YNNKEL (reference sequence). Trimming left V 2 bases short and J 5 bases short, with 19 bases between. The CDR3 has 17 amino acids. CDR3 DNA sequence: TGTGCCAGCAGCCAACTAGGGATCTGGGGGAAGCACAATGAGCAGTTCTTC. Amino acid sequence: CASSQLGIWGKHNEQFF.

This sequence joins TRBV5-4 and TRBJ2-2; no firm D call. Trimming pared 4 bases from V and 3 bases from J, leaving 7 bases between. The germline gives CDR1 SGHNT, CDR2 YYREEE (reference sequence). The CDR3 spans 13 residues. The CDR3 reads CASSGHHTGELFF. Written as DNA, the CDR3 is TGTGCCAGCAGCGGGCACCACACCGGGGAGCTGTTTTTT.

This clonotype was counted only a few times. This rearrangement joins TRBV20-1 to TRBJ2-2; 10 bases align to TRBD1. In germline, CDR1 is DFQATT, CDR2 SNEGSKA (reference sequence). Trimming removed 6 bases from V and 7 bases from J; junction bases left unmatched: 5. The CDR3 consists of 13 residues. The CDR3 DNA reads TGCAGTGCGGCCGGGACAGGGGTCGGGGAGCTGTTTTTT. Encoded protein: CSAAGTGVGELFF.

The V gene is TRBV19, the J gene TRBJ1-2, with 9 positions matching TRBD1. V was pared by 9 bases and J by 4 bases, with 12 bases of the junction left unmatched. The CDR3 is made up of 15 amino acids. The germline CDR1 and CDR2 sequences are LNHDA and SQIVND (reference sequence). CDR3 in DNA: TGTGCCAGCAGTTCTTCCGGGACAGGGATCTATGGCTACACCTTC. It encodes CASSSSGTGIYGYTF.

This clonotype has ten or more counts. The chain recombines TRBV12-3 or TRBV12-4 with TRBJ2-7; 8 bases fit TRBD1. This CDR3 is 12 amino acids long. The ends lost 6 bases at V and 6 bases at J; junction bases unmatched: 4. The CDR3, as DNA: TGTGCCAGCAGCCACAGGGGGACCGAGCAGTACTTC. Its protein product is CASSHRGTEQYF.

At least ten counts were recorded for this clonotype. This chain joins TRBV6-1 and TRBJ1-3, with a tentative D call TRBD1 (5 bases). The CDR3 extends over 16 amino acids. V lost 6 bases, J lost 0 bases, and 15 bases lay in between. From germline, CDR1 is MNHNS and CDR2 SASEGT. CDR3 sequence (DNA): TGTGCCAGCAGACCCAACGATGGGACCTCTGGAAACACCATATATTTT. As protein: CASRPNDGTSGNTIYF.

The rearrangement uses TRBV29-1 and TRBJ2-3; TRBD1 or TRBD2 may be the D gene (6 bases each). CDR1 SQVTM and CDR2 ANQGSEA come from the germline V gene. This CDR3 has 15 amino acids. V lost 7 bases and J 0 bases, leaving 17 bases between the germline ends. CDR3 nucleotide sequence: TGCAGCGCCCCCCCCCGGGGGCCTAGCACAGATACGCAGTATTTT. It yields the protein CSAPPRGPSTDTQYF.

Comment on this clonotype: One base away lies a much larger clone, so this may be a sequencing read error. The gene calls are TRBV3-1 and TRBJ1-1; 7 nucleotides line up with TRBD1. The germline V gene encodes CDR1 LGHDT and CDR2 YNNKEL (reference sequence). V lost 0 bases and J lost 6; bases outside the gene matches: 4. The CDR3 is made up of 14 amino acids. As DNA, the CDR3 is TGTGCCAGCAGCCAAGATAGGGGGCTCGCTGAAGCTTTCTTT. It is translated as CASSQDRGLAEAFF.